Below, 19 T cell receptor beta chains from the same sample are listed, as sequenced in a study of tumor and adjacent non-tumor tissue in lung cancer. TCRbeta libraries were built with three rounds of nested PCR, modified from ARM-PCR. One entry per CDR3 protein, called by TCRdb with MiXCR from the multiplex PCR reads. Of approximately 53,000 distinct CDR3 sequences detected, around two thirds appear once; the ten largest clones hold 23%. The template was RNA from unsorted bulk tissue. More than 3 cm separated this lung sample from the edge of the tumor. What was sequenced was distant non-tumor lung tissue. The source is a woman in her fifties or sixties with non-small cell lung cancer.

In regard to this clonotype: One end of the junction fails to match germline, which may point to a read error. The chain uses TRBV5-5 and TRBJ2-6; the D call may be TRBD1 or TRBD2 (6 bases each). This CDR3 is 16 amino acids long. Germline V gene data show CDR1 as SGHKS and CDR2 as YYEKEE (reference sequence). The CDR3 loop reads CASSLGGLSGASVLTF. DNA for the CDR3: TGTGCGAGCAGCCTAGGGGGGTTAAGTGGGGCCAGCGTCCTGACTTTC.

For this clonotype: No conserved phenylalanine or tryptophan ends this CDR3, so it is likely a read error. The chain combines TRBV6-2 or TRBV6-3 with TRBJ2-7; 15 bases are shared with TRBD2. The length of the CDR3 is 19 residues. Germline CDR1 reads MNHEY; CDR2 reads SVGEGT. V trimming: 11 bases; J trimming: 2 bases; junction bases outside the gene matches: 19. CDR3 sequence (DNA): TGTGCCTACAGACGCGGAACAACCAGGACTAGCGGGAGGGCCTACGAGCAGTACCTC. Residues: CAYRRGTTRTSGRAYEQYL.

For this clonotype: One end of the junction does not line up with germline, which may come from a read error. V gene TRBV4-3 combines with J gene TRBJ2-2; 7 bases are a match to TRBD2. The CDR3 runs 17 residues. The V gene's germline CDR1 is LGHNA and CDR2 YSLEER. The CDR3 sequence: CASKPSSSGANTGELFF. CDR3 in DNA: TGCGCCAGCAAGCCCTCCTCAAGCGGGGCGAACACCGGGGAGCTGTTTTTC.

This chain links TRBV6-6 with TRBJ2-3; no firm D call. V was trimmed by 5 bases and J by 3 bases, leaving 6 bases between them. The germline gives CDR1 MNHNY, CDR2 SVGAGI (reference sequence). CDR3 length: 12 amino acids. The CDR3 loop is CASSPRTDTQYF. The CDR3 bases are TGTGCCAGCAGTCCTAGGACAGATACGCAGTATTTT.

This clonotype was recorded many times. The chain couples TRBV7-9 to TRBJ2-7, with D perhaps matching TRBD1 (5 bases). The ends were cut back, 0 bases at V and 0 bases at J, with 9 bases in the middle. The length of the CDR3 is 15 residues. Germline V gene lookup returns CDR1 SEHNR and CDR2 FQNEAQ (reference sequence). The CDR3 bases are TGTGCCAGCAGCTTAGCAGGGGTCTTCTCCTACGAGCAGTACTTC. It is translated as CASSLAGVFSYEQYF.

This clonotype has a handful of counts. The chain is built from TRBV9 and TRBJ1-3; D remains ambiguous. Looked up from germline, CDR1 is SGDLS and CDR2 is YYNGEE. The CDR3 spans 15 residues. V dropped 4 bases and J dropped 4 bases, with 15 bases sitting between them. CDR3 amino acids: CASSPTGEAGNTIYF. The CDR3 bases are TGTGCCAGCAGCCCGACCGGAGAGGCAGGAAACACCATATATTTT.

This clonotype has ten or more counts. CDR3 protein: CSASAGGAGGEQYF. CDR3 nucleotide sequence: TGCAGTGCTAGTGCAGGGGGCGCCGGGGGCGAGCAGTACTTC. This chain links TRBV20-1 with TRBJ2-7, with TRBD1 matching 8 bases. The V gene end was trimmed by 3 bases and the J gene end by 6 bases; junction bases not matched to a gene: 10. The CDR3 has 14 amino acids. In germline, CDR1 is DFQATT, CDR2 SNEGSKA (reference sequence).

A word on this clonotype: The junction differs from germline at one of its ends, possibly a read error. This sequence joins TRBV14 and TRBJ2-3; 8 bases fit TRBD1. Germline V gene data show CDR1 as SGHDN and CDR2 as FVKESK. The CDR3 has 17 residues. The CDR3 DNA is TGTGCCAGCAGCCAAGAACGGAGACAGGGGATGACAGATATGCAGTGTTTT. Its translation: CASSQERRQGMTDMQCF.

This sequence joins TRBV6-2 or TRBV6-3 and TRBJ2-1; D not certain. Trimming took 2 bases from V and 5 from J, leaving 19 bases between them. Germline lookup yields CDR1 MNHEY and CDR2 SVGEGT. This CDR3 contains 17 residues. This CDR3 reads CASSYDDVRHWNNEQFF. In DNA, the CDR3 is TGTGCCAGCAGTTACGATGATGTCAGACATTGGAACAATGAGCAGTTCTTC.

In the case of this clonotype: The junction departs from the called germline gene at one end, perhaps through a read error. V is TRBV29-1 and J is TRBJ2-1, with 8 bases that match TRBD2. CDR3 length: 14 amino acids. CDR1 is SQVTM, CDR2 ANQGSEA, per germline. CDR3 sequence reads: CSVAGEYVYGEQFF. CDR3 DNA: TGCAGCGTAGCGGGAGAGTATGTGTATGGTGAGCAATTCTTC.

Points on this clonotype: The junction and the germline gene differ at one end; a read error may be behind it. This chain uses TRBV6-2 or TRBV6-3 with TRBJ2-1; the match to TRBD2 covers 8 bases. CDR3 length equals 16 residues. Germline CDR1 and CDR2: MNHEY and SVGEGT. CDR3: CASSRRKGLDYNEQSF. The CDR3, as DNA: TGTGCCAGCAGTCGCCGAAAGGGACTAGACTACAATGAGCAGTCCTTC.

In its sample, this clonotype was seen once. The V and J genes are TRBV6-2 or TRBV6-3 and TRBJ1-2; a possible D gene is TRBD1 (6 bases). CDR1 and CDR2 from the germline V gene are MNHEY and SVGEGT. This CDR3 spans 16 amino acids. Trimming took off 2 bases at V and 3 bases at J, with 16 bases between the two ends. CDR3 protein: CASSYPLIQGDYGYTF. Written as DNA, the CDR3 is TGTGCCAGCAGTTACCCCCTAATACAGGGAGACTATGGCTACACCTTC.

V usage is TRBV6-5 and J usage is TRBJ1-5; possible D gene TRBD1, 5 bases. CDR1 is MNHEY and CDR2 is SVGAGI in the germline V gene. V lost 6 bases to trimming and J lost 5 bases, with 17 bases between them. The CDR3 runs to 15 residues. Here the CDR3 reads CASRRARVADQPQHF. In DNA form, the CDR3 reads TGTGCCAGCAGACGCGCCAGGGTCGCAGATCAGCCCCAGCATTTT.

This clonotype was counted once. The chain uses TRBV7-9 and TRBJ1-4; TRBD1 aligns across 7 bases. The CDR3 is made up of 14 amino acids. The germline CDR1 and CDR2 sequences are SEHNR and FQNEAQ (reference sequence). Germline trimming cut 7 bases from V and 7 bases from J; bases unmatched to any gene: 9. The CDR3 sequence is CASNPQTGIEKLFF. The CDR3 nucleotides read TGTGCCAGCAACCCCCAGACAGGGATTGAAAAACTGTTTTTT. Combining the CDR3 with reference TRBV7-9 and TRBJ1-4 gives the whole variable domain DTGVSQNPRHKITKRGQNVTFRCDPISEHNRLYWYRQTLGQGPEFLTYFQNEAQLEKSRLLSDRFSAERPKGSFSTLEIQRTEQGDSAMYLCASNPQTGIEKLFFGSGTQLSVL.

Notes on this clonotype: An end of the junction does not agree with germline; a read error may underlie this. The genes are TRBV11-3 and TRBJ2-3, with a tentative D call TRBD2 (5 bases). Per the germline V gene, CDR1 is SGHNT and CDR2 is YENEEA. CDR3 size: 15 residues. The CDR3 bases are TGTGCCAGCAGCTCCAGTGGGAGTCTAGGAGATACGCGGTATTTT. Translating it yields CASSSSGSLGDTRYF.

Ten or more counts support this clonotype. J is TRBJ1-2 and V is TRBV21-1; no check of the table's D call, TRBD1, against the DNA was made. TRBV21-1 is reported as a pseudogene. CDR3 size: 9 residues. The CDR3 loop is CAGAYGYTF. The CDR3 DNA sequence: TGTGCCGGGGCTTATGGCTACACCTTC.

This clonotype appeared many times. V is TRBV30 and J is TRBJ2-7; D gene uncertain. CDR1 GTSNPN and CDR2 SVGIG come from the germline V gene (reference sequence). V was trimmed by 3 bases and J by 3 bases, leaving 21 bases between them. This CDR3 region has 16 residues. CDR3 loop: CAWRSYRAPASYEQYF. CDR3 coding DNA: TGTGCCTGGAGGTCTTACCGGGCCCCCGCGAGCTACGAGCAGTACTTC.

CDR3 DNA: TGCGCCAGCAGCCATATGGAGGCGGAGGGAACAGATACGCAGTATTTT. It specifies CASSHMEAEGTDTQYF. This chain links TRBV4-3 with TRBJ2-3; possible D gene TRBD2, 6 bases. The CDR3 length is 16 residues. Germline loops: CDR1 LGHNA, CDR2 YSLEER. With 3 bases removed from V and 3 bases from J, the gap between germline ends came to 16 bases.

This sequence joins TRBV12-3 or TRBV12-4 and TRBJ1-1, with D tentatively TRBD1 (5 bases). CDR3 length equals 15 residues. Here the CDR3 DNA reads TGTACCATCAGTAATAGGGACCCGGGGAACACTGAAGCTTTCTTT. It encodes CTISNRDPGNTEAFF.